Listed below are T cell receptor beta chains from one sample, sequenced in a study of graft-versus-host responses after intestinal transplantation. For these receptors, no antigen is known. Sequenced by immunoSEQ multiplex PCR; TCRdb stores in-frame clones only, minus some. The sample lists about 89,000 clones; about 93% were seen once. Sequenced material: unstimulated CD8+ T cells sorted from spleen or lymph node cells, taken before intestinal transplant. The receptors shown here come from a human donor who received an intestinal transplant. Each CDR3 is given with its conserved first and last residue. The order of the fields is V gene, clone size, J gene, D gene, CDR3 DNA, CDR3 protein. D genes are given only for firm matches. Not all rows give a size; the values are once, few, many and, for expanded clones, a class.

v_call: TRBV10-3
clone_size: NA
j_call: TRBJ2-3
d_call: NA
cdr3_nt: TGTGCCATCAAGGAGACAGGCCTTAGGTCAGATACGCAGTATTTT
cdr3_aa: CAIKETGLRSDTQYF

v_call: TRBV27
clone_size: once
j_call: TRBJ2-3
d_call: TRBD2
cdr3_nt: TGTGCCAGCAGGGGGACTAGCGGGGGTGGGGGCACAGATACGCAGTATTTT
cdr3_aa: CASRGTSGGGGTDTQYF

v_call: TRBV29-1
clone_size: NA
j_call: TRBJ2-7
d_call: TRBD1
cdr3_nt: TGCAGCGCTGGACAGGGAATCTACGAGCAGTACTTC
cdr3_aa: CSAGQGIYEQYF

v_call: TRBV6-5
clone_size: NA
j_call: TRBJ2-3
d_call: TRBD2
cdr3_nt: TGTGCCAGCAGTTACGAAACGGGGGGTGGCACAGATACGCAGTATTTT
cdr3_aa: CASSYETGGGTDTQYF

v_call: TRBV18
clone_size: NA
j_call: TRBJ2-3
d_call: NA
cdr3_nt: TGTGCCAGCTCACCGTATGATAGTACCCCTTATACGCAGTATTTT
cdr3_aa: CASSPYDSTPYTQYF

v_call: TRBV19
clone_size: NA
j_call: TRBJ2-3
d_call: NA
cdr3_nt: TGTGCCAGTACCCCCCTGGGGGCCACAGATACGCAGTATTTT
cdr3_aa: CASTPLGATDTQYF

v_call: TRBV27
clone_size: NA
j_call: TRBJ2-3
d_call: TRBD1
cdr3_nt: TGTGCCAGCAGTCCGAGGACAGGGCAATTTACGCAGTATTTT
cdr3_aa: CASSPRTGQFTQYF

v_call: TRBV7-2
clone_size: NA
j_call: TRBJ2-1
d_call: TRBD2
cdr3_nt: TGTGCCAGCAGCTTAGTGGCTAGCGGGGAGAACTACAATGAGCAGTTCTTC
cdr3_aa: CASSLVASGENYNEQFF

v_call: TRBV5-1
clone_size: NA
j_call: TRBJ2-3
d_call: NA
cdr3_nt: TGCGCCAGCAGAACTGCGGAGAGCACAGATACGCAGTATTTT
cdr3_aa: CASRTAESTDTQYF

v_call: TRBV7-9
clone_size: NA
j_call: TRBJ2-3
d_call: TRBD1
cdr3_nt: TGTGCCAGCAGCTTAGGGACAGGGGATACGCAGTATTTT
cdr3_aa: CASSLGTGDTQYF

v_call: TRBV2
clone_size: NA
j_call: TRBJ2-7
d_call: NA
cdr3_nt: TGTGCCAGCAGTGAAAATCCGAGGCTGTACCCCTACGAGCAGTACTTC
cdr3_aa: CASSENPRLYPYEQYF

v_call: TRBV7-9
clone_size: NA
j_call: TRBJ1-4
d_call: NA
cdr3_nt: TGTGCCAGCAGCCCCGGACAGGAAAAACTGTTTTTT
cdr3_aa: CASSPGQEKLFF

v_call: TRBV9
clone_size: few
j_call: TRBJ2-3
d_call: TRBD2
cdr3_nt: TGTGCCAGCAGCGTAGACGATAGCGGGGGGACTTCGCTCACAGATACGCAGTATTTT
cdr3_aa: CASSVDDSGGTSLTDTQYF

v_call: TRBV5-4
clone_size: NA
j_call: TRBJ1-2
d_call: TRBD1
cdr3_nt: TGTGCCAGCAGCTTAGTTCCCGGGACAGCCTATGGCTACACCTTC
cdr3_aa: CASSLVPGTAYGYTF

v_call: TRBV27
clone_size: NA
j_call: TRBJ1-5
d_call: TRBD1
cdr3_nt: TGTGCCAGCGGGACAGGGGACCAGCCCCAGCATTTT
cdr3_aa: CASGTGDQPQHF

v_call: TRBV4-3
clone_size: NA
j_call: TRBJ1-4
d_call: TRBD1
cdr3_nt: TGCGCCAGCAGCCCGGACAGGGACACTAATGAAAAACTGTTTTTT
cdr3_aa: CASSPDRDTNEKLFF

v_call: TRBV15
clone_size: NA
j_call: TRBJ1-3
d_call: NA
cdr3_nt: TGTGCCACCAGCAGAGTGAGGTATAGAAACAGGGATTACGGAAACACCATATATTTT
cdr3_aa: CATSRVRYRNRDYGNTIYF

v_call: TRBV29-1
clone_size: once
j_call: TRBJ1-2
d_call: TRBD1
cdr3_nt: TGCAGCGTTGAAGATTCCGGGACAGGTCTCTATGGCTACACCTTC
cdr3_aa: CSVEDSGTGLYGYTF

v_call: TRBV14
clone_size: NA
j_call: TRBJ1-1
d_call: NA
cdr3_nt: TGTGCCAGCAGCGAGTGGGGGGACACTGAAGCTTTCTTT
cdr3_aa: CASSEWGDTEAFF

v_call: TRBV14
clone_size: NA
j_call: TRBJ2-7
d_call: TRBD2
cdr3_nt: TGTGCCAGCAGCCAAGGGCCTAGCGGGACCTACGAGCAGTACTTC
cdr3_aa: CASSQGPSGTYEQYF

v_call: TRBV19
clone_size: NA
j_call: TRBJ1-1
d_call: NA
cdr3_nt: TGTGCCAGTAAGGGGCAGACGAACACTGAAGCTTTCTTT
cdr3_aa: CASKGQTNTEAFF

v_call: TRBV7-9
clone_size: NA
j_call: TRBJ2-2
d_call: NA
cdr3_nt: TGTGCCAGCAGCTTAGATATAGGTTGGCGGACCGGGGAGCTGTTTTTT
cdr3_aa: CASSLDIGWRTGELFF

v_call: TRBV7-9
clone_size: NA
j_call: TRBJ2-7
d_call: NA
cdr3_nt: TGTGCCAGCAGCTTAGACGAGGACAAGGACCACGAGCAGTACTTC
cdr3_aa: CASSLDEDKDHEQYF

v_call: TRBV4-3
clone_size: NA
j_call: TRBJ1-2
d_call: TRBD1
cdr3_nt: TGCGCCAGCAGCCAGGTCGGACAGGGGGCGCTTGGCTACACCTTC
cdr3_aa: CASSQVGQGALGYTF

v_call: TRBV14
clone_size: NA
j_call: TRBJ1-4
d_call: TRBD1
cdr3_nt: TGTGCCAGCAGCGATCGGGACAGGGGGCTCAACGAAAAACTGTTTTTT
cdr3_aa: CASSDRDRGLNEKLFF

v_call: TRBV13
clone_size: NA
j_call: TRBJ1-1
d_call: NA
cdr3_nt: TGTGCCAGCAGCTTAGCAGGGCTGAACACTGAAGCTTTCTTT
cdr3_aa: CASSLAGLNTEAFF

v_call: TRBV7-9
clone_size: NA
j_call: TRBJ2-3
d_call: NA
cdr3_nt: TGTGCCAGCAGCTTAGATCGGCTCACAGTGGGCACAGATACGCAGTATTTT
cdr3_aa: CASSLDRLTVGTDTQYF

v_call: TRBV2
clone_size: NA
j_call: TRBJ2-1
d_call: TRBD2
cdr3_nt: TGTGCCAGCAGTTTGACTAGCGGGGGGGCTAGATATGAGCAGTTCTTC
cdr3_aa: CASSLTSGGARYEQFF

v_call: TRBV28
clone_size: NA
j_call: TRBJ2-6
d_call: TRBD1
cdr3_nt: TGTGCCAGCAGTTTGACAGGGGGTTATGGGGCCAACGTCCTGACTTTC
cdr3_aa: CASSLTGGYGANVLTF

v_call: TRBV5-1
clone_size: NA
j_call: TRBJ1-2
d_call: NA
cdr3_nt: TGCGCCAGCAGCGGGAGGGACATCCCAGGGTATGGCTACACCTTC
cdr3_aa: CASSGRDIPGYGYTF

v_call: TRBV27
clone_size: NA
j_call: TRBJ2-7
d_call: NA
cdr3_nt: TGTGCCAGCAGTTTTAGGACAGAGTCCTACGAGCAGTACTTC
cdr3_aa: CASSFRTESYEQYF

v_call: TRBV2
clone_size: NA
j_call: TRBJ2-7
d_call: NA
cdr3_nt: TGTGCCAGCGGTAGCGGAGGATCCTACGAGCAGTACTTC
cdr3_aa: CASGSGGSYEQYF

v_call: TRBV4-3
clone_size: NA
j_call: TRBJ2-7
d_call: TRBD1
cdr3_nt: TGCGCCAGCAGCCAACGACAGGGTGATCGGTGGGAGCAGTACTTC
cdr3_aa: CASSQRQGDRWEQYF

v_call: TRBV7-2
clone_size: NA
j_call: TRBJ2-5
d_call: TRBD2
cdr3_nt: TGTGCCAGCAGCCCCGGCGTTAGCGGGGTACCCACCGAGACCCAGTACTTC
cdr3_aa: CASSPGVSGVPTETQYF

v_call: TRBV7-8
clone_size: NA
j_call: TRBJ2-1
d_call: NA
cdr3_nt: TGTGCCAGCAGCTTAGGAGGAGCCGCCGACAATGAGCAGTTCTTC
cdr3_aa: CASSLGGAADNEQFF

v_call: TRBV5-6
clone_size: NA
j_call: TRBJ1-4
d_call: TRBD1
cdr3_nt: TGTGCCAGCAGCTTCCGGGACAGTGATGAAAAACTGTTTTTT
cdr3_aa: CASSFRDSDEKLFF

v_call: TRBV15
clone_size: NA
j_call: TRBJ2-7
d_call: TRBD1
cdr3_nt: TGTGCCACCAGCGCGGACAGGTTCCAACTCGAGCAGTACTTC
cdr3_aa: CATSADRFQLEQYF

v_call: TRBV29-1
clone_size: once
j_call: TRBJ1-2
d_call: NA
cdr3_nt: TGCAGCGTTGAATCCAGCTATGGCTACACCTTC
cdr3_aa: CSVESSYGYTF

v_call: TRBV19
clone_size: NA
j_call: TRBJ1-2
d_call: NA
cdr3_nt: TGTGCCAGTAGTATAGATCCTGATGGCCTCCATTATGGCTACACCTTC
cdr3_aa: CASSIDPDGLHYGYTF

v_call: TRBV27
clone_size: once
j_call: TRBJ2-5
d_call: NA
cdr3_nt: TGTGCCAGCAGTTTCGGGGTGGAATCGGCCCAGTACTTC
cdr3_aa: CASSFGVESAQYF

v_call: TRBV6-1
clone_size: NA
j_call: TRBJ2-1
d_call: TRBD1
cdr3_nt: TGTGCCAGCAGTGAAGGCGTCAGGGGGAATGAGCAGTTCTTC
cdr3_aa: CASSEGVRGNEQFF

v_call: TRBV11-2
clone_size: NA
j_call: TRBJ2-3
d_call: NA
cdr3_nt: TGTGCCAGCAGCTTAGTGGACTACATCGATACGCAGTATTTT
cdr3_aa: CASSLVDYIDTQYF

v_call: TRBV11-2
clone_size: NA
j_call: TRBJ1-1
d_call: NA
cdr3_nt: TGTGCCAGCAGCTTAGCCCGGACAGAAACAACTGAAGCTTTCTTT
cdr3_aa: CASSLARTETTEAFF

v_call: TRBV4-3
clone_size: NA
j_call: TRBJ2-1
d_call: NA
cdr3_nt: TGCGCCAGCAGCCAAGATTGGCCAGGGAATTACAATGAGCAGTTCTTC
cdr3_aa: CASSQDWPGNYNEQFF

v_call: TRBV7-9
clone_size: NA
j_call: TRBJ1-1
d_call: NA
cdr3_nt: TGTGCCAGCAGCTTAGTGGACATGAACACTGAAGCTTTCTTT
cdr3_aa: CASSLVDMNTEAFF

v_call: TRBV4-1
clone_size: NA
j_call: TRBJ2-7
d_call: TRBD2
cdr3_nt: TGCGCCAGCAGCCAGGGACTACCTAACTCCTACGAGCAGTACTTC
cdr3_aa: CASSQGLPNSYEQYF